These 22 T cell receptor beta chains were all obtained from the same sample, sequenced in a study of blood T cell repertoires in COVID-19. The table came from immunoSEQ multiplex PCR; TCRdb's copy has only in-frame clones and leaves some out. The profile shows 65,000 to 90,000 clones, about 84% of them singletons. Sequenced: peripheral blood. Receptor source: a man aged 50 to 59 with active COVID-19.

The V gene is TRBV5-8, the J gene TRBJ2-1; TRBD2 matches at 10 bases. This CDR3 region has 15 residues. The V gene's germline CDR1 is SGHTS and CDR2 YDEGEE. The junction had 4 bases not matched to a gene; V was cut back by 0 bases and J by 7 bases. In nucleotides, the CDR3 is TGTGCCAGCAGCTTGGACGGACTAGCGGCGAATGAGCAGTTCTTC. This sequence encodes CASSLDGLAANEQFF.

The gene calls are TRBV6-5 and TRBJ1-1, with a weak D call TRBD1 (5 bases). Germline CDR1 and CDR2: MNHEY and SVGAGI. Trimming took 0 bases from V and 4 from J, leaving 12 bases between them. The CDR3 extends over 15 amino acids. CDR3 DNA sequence: TGTGCCAGCAGTTACTCGGAGGGGAGGCGCACTGAAGCTTTCTTT. This sequence encodes CASSYSEGRRTEAFF.

The sample holds one count of this clone. The chain recombines TRBV6-5 with TRBJ1-6; D is possibly TRBD1 (6 bases). V lost 4 bases and J 8 bases, leaving 12 bases between the germline ends. The CDR3 is 14 residues long. CDR1 is MNHEY and CDR2 is SVGAGI in the germline V gene. The CDR3 region is CASSSQGNDSPLHF. The CDR3 nucleotides read TGTGCCAGCAGTTCCCAGGGGAATGATTCACCCCTCCACTTT.

This clone showed up just once. This chain uses TRBV6-1 with TRBJ1-5; TRBD1 matches 7 bases. CDR3 length: 17 amino acids. The trim removed 4 bases at V and 7 bases at J, leaving 16 bases unmatched. CDR1 is MNHNS, CDR2 SASEGT, per germline. CDR3 DNA sequence: TGTGCCAGCAGTGCGAGACAGGGTAGGAGCCGGGAGCAGCCCCAGCATTTT. Translated: CASSARQGRSREQPQHF.

The genes are TRBV27 and TRBJ2-7, with 10 bases identical to TRBD1. Germline V lookup: CDR1 MNHEY, CDR2 SMNVEV (reference sequence). The CDR3 runs 15 residues. J lost 2 bases, V lost 5 bases, and 6 bases had no gene match. The CDR3 sequence: CASSPWTGGAYEQYF. CDR3 bases: TGTGCCAGCAGTCCGTGGACAGGGGGGGCCTACGAGCAGTACTTC.

This chain uses TRBV19 with TRBJ2-3, with 8 nucleotides matching TRBD2. V lost 8 bases, J lost 0 bases, and 1 base stayed unmatched. The CDR3 consists of 13 residues. CDR1 and CDR2 (germline): LNHDA, SQIVND (reference sequence). Here the CDR3 DNA reads TGTGCCAGTTCTAGCGGGAGCACAGATACGCAGTATTTT. Translation gives CASSSGSTDTQYF.

This clone was seen more than once but under ten times. This chain links TRBV28 with TRBJ2-2, with TRBD2 matching over 12 bases. Per the germline V gene, CDR1 is MDHEN and CDR2 is SYDVKM. With V trimmed by 6 bases and J by 4 bases, 3 bases remained unmatched. There are 15 residues in the CDR3. The DNA of the CDR3 is TGTGCCAGCAGCCCTAGCGGGGGGGGCACCGGGGAGCTGTTTTTT. Translation gives CASSPSGGGTGELFF.

The chain links TRBV11-3 to TRBJ1-2, with TRBD1 matching 8 bases. Trimming removed 5 bases from V and 6 bases from J; junction bases left unmatched: 5. There are 13 residues in the CDR3. CDR1 and CDR2 from the germline V gene are SGHNT and YENEEA. CDR3 residues: CASSPTGADGYTF. In nucleotides, the CDR3 is TGTGCCAGCAGCCCGACAGGGGCGGATGGCTACACCTTC.

V and J are TRBV7-8 and TRBJ1-1; tentatively, D is TRBD1 (6 bases). There are 14 residues in the CDR3. The germline V and J ends were trimmed by 3 bases and 6 bases, with 14 bases remaining between them. Per the germline V gene, CDR1 is SGHVS and CDR2 is FQNEAQ. The CDR3 DNA reads TGTGCCAGCAGCTTGGTTACAGGGTCGGCTGAAGCTTTCTTT. Its translation: CASSLVTGSAEAFF.

This chain links TRBV18 with TRBJ1-1, with 7 positions matching TRBD1. In germline, CDR1 is KGHSH, CDR2 LQKENI. Trimming took 3 bases from V and 6 from J; bases not matched to a gene: 10. This CDR3 contains 15 residues. CDR3 sequence (DNA): TGTGCCAGCTCACCTTACAGCGGTCAGGGGGCTGAAGCTTTCTTT. As protein: CASSPYSGQGAEAFF. Full variable domain (missing parts from reference TRBV18 and TRBJ1-1): NAGVMQNPRHLVRRRGQEARLRCSPMKGHSHVYWYRQLPEEGLKFMVYLQKENIIDESGMPKERFSAEFPKEGPSILRIQQVVRGDSAAYFCASSPYSGQGAEAFFGQGTRLTVV.

As concerns this clone: Germline is not matched at one junction end, which may reflect a read error. In nucleotides, the CDR3 is TGCGCCAGCACCTTGGGACTAGCGGGAGGCGTGGACACCGGGGAGCTGTTTTTT. Translating it yields CASTLGLAGGVDTGELFF. This chain connects TRBV5-1 to TRBJ2-2; 15 positions match TRBD2. The CDR3 is made up of 18 amino acids. CDR1 and CDR2 (germline): SGHRS, YFSETQ.

The CDR3: CASSQQTGAGVPNIQYF. DNA of the CDR3: TGCGCCAGCAGCCAACAAACGGGAGCGGGAGTTCCGAACATTCAGTACTTC. This chain joins TRBV4-3 and TRBJ2-4; 8 bases align to TRBD2. Germline CDR1 reads LGHNA; CDR2 reads YSLEER. This CDR3 has 17 amino acids. Germline trimming cut 2 bases from V and 7 bases from J; bases unmatched to any gene: 13.

This clone was recorded a few times. The V and J genes are TRBV4-1 and TRBJ2-4; 14 bases fit TRBD2. The germline CDR1 and CDR2 sequences are MGHRA and YSYEKL. V trimming: 5 bases; J trimming: 0 bases; junction bases outside the gene matches: 6. This CDR3 comprises 18 residues. The CDR3: CASSLTGLAGVAKNIQYF. The CDR3 DNA is TGCGCCAGCAGCTTGACGGGACTAGCGGGGGTAGCCAAAAACATTCAGTACTTC.

The gene calls are TRBV12-2 and TRBJ2-1; the table's D call TRBD1 went unverified against the DNA. TRBV12-2 represents a pseudogene. CDR3 length equals 21 residues. CDR3 loop: CASLAKYRTGDTSSSYNEQFF. The CDR3 coding sequence is TGTGCAAGTCTGGCCAAGTATAGGACAGGGGATACCTCGAGCTCCTACAATGAGCAGTTCTTC.

This chain connects TRBV14 to TRBJ1-1; no reliable D call. Looked up from germline, CDR1 is SGHDN and CDR2 is FVKESK. V was shortened by 1 base and J by 2 bases, with 5 bases between the two germline ends. The CDR3 length is 13 residues. The DNA of the CDR3 is TGTGCCAGCAGCCAAGCTCTAAACACTGAAGCTTTCTTT. Translation gives CASSQALNTEAFF. Supplemented by reference TRBV14 and TRBJ1-1, the full variable domain reads EAGVTQFPSHSVIEKGQTVTLRCDPISGHDNLYWYRRVMGKEIKFLLHFVKESKQDESGMPNNRFLAERTGGTYSTLKVQPAELEDSGVYFCASSQALNTEAFFGQGTRLTVV.

J is TRBJ1-1 and V is TRBV5-4; 7 nucleotides line up with TRBD1. CDR1 and CDR2 from the germline V gene are SGHNT and YYREEE (reference sequence). The V and J ends lost 4 bases and 6 bases, in that order; junction bases with no gene match: 9. This CDR3 contains 14 residues. The CDR3 loop is CASSLGTVDAEAFF. The CDR3 DNA reads as TGTGCCAGCAGCCTCGGGACAGTCGACGCTGAAGCTTTCTTT.

CDR3 coding DNA: TGTGCCAGCAGCCCTTCGGGGGGGCCCTTTGACGACGGCTACACCTTC. Translation gives CASSPSGGPFDDGYTF. The V gene is TRBV5-4, the J gene TRBJ1-2; possibly TRBD1 for D (6 bases). The germline gives CDR1 SGHNT, CDR2 YYREEE (reference sequence). V shed 4 bases and J shed 8 bases, with 24 bases lying between them. This CDR3 spans 16 amino acids.

This rearrangement joins TRBV9 to TRBJ2-7; 12 bases are a match to TRBD2. Germline CDR1 reads SGDLS; CDR2 reads YYNGEE. This CDR3 is 14 amino acids long. J lost 0 bases, V lost 8 bases, and 3 bases had no gene match. The chain's CDR3 is CASSTSGSSYEQYF. DNA of the CDR3: TGTGCCAGTTCGACTAGCGGGAGCTCCTACGAGCAGTACTTC.

The chain links TRBV18 to TRBJ1-1, with D possibly TRBD1 on 6 matching bases. The CDR3 loop spans 15 amino acids. The V gene's germline CDR1 is KGHSH and CDR2 LQKENI. V lost 3 bases and J lost 5, with 16 bases in between. This chain's CDR3 is CASSPLVGQTTEAFF. CDR3 bases: TGTGCCAGCTCACCTTTAGTAGGACAGACTACTGAAGCTTTCTTT.

J is TRBJ2-4 and V is TRBV6-5, with D maybe TRBD2 (5 bases). The CDR3 extends over 13 amino acids. Germline V lookup: CDR1 MNHEY, CDR2 SVGAGI. The germline V and J ends were trimmed by 6 bases and 1 base, with 7 bases remaining between them. The CDR3: CASRREAKNIQYF. The CDR3 DNA is TGTGCCAGCAGAAGGGAGGCCAAAAACATTCAGTACTTC.

The rearrangement joins TRBV6-5 to TRBJ2-7; D call uncertain. V lost 6 bases and J 5 bases, leaving 17 bases between the germline ends. The CDR3 consists of 14 residues. Germline loops: CDR1 MNHEY, CDR2 SVGAGI. CDR3 region: CASRSVAESHEQYF. In DNA form, the CDR3 reads TGTGCCAGCAGATCAGTGGCAGAATCCCACGAGCAGTACTTC.

The chain carries TRBV3-1 (or the pseudogene TRBV3-2) and TRBJ1-2; TRBD1 matches at 8 bases. The CDR3 spans 16 residues. The ends lost 7 bases at V and 6 bases at J; junction bases unmatched: 16. In germline, CDR1 is LGHDT, CDR2 YNNKEL (reference sequence). The CDR3 is CASTLLTGGHLDGYTF. The CDR3 DNA reads as TGTGCCAGCACCTTACTAACAGGGGGGCATTTGGATGGCTACACCTTC.